These T cell receptor beta chains were read from a single sample in a study of T cell responses to AZD1222 COVID-19 vaccine. The assay was immunoSEQ multiplex PCR, and TCRdb's table has in-frame clones only and misses some. The data contain 140,000 or so clones, less than 95% of them singletons. The material sequenced was peripheral blood, taken 28 days after the second dose of the MenACWY control vaccine. These receptors came from an adult who received the MenACWY meningococcal vaccine as a control. Each CDR3 is given with its conserved first and last residue. The order of the fields is D gene, J gene, CDR3 length, clone size, V gene, CDR3 DNA, CDR3 protein. D genes are given only for firm matches. Size is stated for part of the rows, as once, few or many counts, or as a class when the clone is expanded.

>TRBD1|TRBJ1-5|15|.|TRBV7-2
TGTGCCAGCAGCATAGACACAGGGGGCGGACAGCCCCAGCATTTT
CASSIDTGGGQPQHF
>TRBD1|TRBJ1-3|16|few|TRBV2
TGTGCCAGCAGGAAAACGACAGGGAACACTGGAAACACCATATATTTT
CASRKTTGNTGNTIYF
>.|TRBJ1-3|14|.|TRBV2
TGTGCCAGCAGTGACAGGGGCGCTGGAAACACCATATATTTT
CASSDRGAGNTIYF
>.|TRBJ2-5|14|.|TRBV25-1
TGTGCCAGCACAGCCGACCAGTGGGGAGAGACCCAGTACTTC
CASTADQWGETQYF
>TRBD1|TRBJ2-3|15|.|TRBV7-9
TGTGCCAGCGTACGCGGGACAGGGACCACAGATACGCAGTATTTT
CASVRGTGTTDTQYF
>TRBD1|TRBJ2-1|18|.|TRBV28
TGTGCCAGCAGCGCGGACAGGTCCGCCTCCCATTCCTACAATGAGCAGTTCTTC
CASSADRSASHSYNEQFF
>.|TRBJ1-2|13|.|TRBV29-1
TGCAGCGTTGCGCGGGAAACTAACTATGGCTACACCTTC
CSVARETNYGYTF
>.|TRBJ1-3|14|.|TRBV6-6
TGTGCCAGCAGTTACGGGGGCGCTGGAAACACCATATATTTT
CASSYGGAGNTIYF
>TRBD2|TRBJ2-1|19|.|TRBV6-2/TRBV6-3
TGTGCCAGCAGTTACATGACTAGCGGGGGGATACCTTACTACAATGAGCAGTTCTTC
CASSYMTSGGIPYYNEQFF
>.|TRBJ2-7|13|.|TRBV18
TGTGCCAGTACTCAAAGCAGGGTCTACGAGCAGTACTTC
CASTQSRVYEQYF
>.|TRBJ1-2|14|.|TRBV25-1
TGTGCCAGCAGTGGAGGGGAGTTCAACTATGGCTACACCTTC
CASSGGEFNYGYTF
>.|TRBJ1-5|15|.|TRBV19
TGTGCCAGTAGTATAGAGGGAGTTAGCAATCAGCCCCAGCATTTT
CASSIEGVSNQPQHF
>.|TRBJ1-2|13|few|TRBV5-1
TGCGCCAGCAGCTTGGATGGGGGAGGAGGCTACACCTTC
CASSLDGGGGYTF
>TRBD1|TRBJ2-1|16|.|TRBV15
TGTGCCACCAGCAGGTTAGGACAGGTCGAGCACAATGAGCAGTTCTTC
CATSRLGQVEHNEQFF
>.|TRBJ2-6|14|.|TRBV11-1
TGTGCCAGCAGCTTAGTGTTAGGGGCCAACGTCCTGACTTTC
CASSLVLGANVLTF
>TRBD1|TRBJ1-1|15|.|TRBV19
TGTGCCAGTAGTACCCGGACAGGGAGGAACACTGAAGCTTTCTTT
CASSTRTGRNTEAFF
>TRBD2|TRBJ2-3|17|.|TRBV9
TGTGCCAGCAGCGTGGCGGGACTAGCGGGAGGTACAGATACGCAGTATTTT
CASSVAGLAGGTDTQYF
>TRBD2|TRBJ2-3|17|.|TRBV4-2
TGTGCCAGCAGCCAAGAAGCTAGCGGGAGCGGCACAGATACGCAGTATTTT
CASSQEASGSGTDTQYF
>TRBD1|TRBJ1-2|14|.|TRBV19
TGTGCCAGCCAAATGGGACAGGGGGATAGTGGCTACACCTTC
CASQMGQGDSGYTF
>.|TRBJ1-3|13|.|TRBV12-3/TRBV12-4
TGTGCCAGCTACGGTAGCTCTGGAAACACCATATATTTT
CASYGSSGNTIYF
>.|TRBJ1-2|15|.|TRBV7-9
TGTGCCAGCAGCTTAGTAGGGATGGCGTTCTATGGCTACACCTTC
CASSLVGMAFYGYTF
>.|TRBJ1-6|21|.|TRBV9
TGTGCCAGCAGCGCGGAAAGGACAGCTCTGACCCCGAGCTCCTATAATTCACCCCTCCACTTT
CASSAERTALTPSSYNSPLHF
>.|TRBJ2-3|14|.|TRBV5-1
TGCGCCAGCAGCTTGGATGCGCGCACAGATACGCAGTATTTT
CASSLDARTDTQYF
>.|TRBJ1-1|16|.|TRBV18
TGTGCCAGCTCACCAATCGATCAGGGGTCGAACACTGAAGCTTTCTTT
CASSPIDQGSNTEAFF
>TRBD2|TRBJ2-2|17|.|TRBV6-4
TGTGCCAGCAGTCGACTAGCGGGGCTTGGCAGCACCGGGGAGCTGTTTTTT
CASSRLAGLGSTGELFF
>.|TRBJ1-1|13|.|TRBV24-1
TGTGCCACCAGGGACAGACTTAACACTGAAGCTTTCTTT
CATRDRLNTEAFF
>.|TRBJ2-3|14|.|TRBV6-5
TGTGCCACCAAGGGTAGCTTTAACACAGATACGCAGTATTTT
CATKGSFNTDTQYF
>TRBD2|TRBJ2-3|16|once|TRBV2
TGTGCCAGCAAATTTCTAGCGGGAGTTAGCACAGATACGCAGTATTTT
CASKFLAGVSTDTQYF
>.|TRBJ2-1|14|.|TRBV7-2
TGTGCCAGCAGCGAGTTCGGGGCCTACAATGAGCAGTTCTTC
CASSEFGAYNEQFF
>TRBD1|TRBJ1-2|14|once|TRBV6-5
TGTGCCAGCAGTTATGGACAGGTTAACTATGGCTACACCTTC
CASSYGQVNYGYTF
>TRBD1|TRBJ2-2|16|.|TRBV24-1
TGTGCCACCAGTGGGACAGGGGAACATTCCGCCGGGGAGCTGTTTTTT
CATSGTGEHSAGELFF
>TRBD1|TRBJ1-5|14|.|TRBV24-1
TGTGCCACCAGCGGCAGGGGGACCACTCAGCCCCAGCATTTT
CATSGRGTTQPQHF
>.|TRBJ2-5|9|.|TRBV20-1
TGCAGTGCCGGAGAGACCCAGTACTTC
CSAGETQYF
>TRBD2|TRBJ2-5|16|.|TRBV3-1/TRBV3-2
TGTGCCAGCAGCCGAGGACTAGCGGGGGGAGAAGAGACCCAGTACTTC
CASSRGLAGGEETQYF
>.|TRBJ1-5|11|.|TRBV2
TGTGCCAGAGGACTGGATCAGCCCCAGCATTTT
CARGLDQPQHF
>.|TRBJ1-4|16|.|TRBV19
TGTGCCAGTAGGATTACAGGAGAATCGGCTAATGAAAAACTGTTTTTT
CASRITGESANEKLFF
>TRBD2|TRBJ2-7|13|.|TRBV10-2
TGCGCCAGCAGTGTGGCGGGAGGGCTCGAGCAGTACTTC
CASSVAGGLEQYF
>.|TRBJ1-6|15|.|TRBV19
TGTGCCAGTACCAGAAGGATGGGAGGTAATTCACCCCTCCACTTT
CASTRRMGGNSPLHF
>TRBD1|TRBJ1-1|15|.|TRBV4-3
TGCGCCAGCAGCCAGAACCAGGGGGGGGGCACTGAAGCTTTCTTT
CASSQNQGGGTEAFF
>.|TRBJ2-5|12|.|TRBV12-3/TRBV12-4
TGTGCCAGCAGTTTGGTGCTAGAGACCCAGTACTTC
CASSLVLETQYF
>TRBD1|TRBJ2-7|17|.|TRBV5-1
TGCGCCAGCAGCTTGGGTGGGACAGGGGGGAGCTCCTACGAGCAGTACTTC
CASSLGGTGGSSYEQYF
>TRBD1|TRBJ1-2|13|.|TRBV6-5
TGTGCCAGCAGTTTGAACAGGGGGCGAGGCTACACCTTC
CASSLNRGRGYTF
>TRBD1|TRBJ2-6|17|.|TRBV19
TGTGCCACCGGGGGACAGGGGCGAGGTCCTGGGGCCAACGTCCTGACTTTC
CATGGQGRGPGANVLTF
>TRBD1|TRBJ2-5|15|.|TRBV11-2
TGTGCCAGCAGCTTAGGGGGACAGGGAGGGGAGACCCAGTACTTC
CASSLGGQGGETQYF
>TRBD2|TRBJ2-5|17|.|TRBV7-6
TGTGCCAGCAGCTTGAAAGTCACTAGCGGGTTCCAAGAGACCCAGTACTTC
CASSLKVTSGFQETQYF
>TRBD1|TRBJ2-7|15|once|TRBV27
TGTGCCAGCAGTACGGACAGGGGAAGGGACTACGAGCAGTACTTC
CASSTDRGRDYEQYF
>TRBD1|TRBJ1-1|13|.|TRBV7-2
TGTGCCAGCAGCCTAGACAGGGACACTGAAGCTTTCTTT
CASSLDRDTEAFF
>.|TRBJ2-2|15|.|TRBV19
TGTGCCAGTAGTGGCCTAGCGTTGAACACCGGGGAGCTGTTTTTT
CASSGLALNTGELFF
>TRBD1|TRBJ1-2|14|.|TRBV6-5
TGTGCCAGCACCCCGGGGACAGGGAGGCATGGCTACACCTTC
CASTPGTGRHGYTF